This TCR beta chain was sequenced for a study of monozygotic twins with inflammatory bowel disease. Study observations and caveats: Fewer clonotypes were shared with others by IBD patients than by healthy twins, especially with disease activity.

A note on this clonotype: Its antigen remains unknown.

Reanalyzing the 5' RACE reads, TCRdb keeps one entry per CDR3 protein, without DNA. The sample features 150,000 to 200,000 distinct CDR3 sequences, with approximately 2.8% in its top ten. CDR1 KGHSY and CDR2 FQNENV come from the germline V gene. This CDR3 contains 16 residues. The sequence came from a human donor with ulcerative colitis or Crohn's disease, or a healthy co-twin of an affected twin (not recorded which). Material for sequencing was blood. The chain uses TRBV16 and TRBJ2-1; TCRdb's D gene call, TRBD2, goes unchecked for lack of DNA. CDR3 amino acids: CASSQGLAGKYNEQFF.